This TCR beta chain was profiled in a study of a mutant IDH1 vaccine in newly diagnosed glioma. Across the whole study: Vaccinations were initiated 4-6 weeks following radiotherapy alone, or were given together with temozolomide cycles. Study-wide results and limits: Pseudoprogression appeared unlinked to shifts in leading peripheral T cell clonotypes.

V was shortened by 8 bases and J by 8 bases, with 18 bases between the two germline ends. The CDR3 is made up of 13 amino acids. The germline gives CDR1 MDHEN, CDR2 SYDVKM. Profiling relied on immunoSEQ multiplex PCR, and the TCRdb table lists in-frame clones only, not all of them. Among tens of thousands of clones listed, about 85% were seen once. With regard to this clone: Its specificity is not known.

Time point indicated: week 35, safety follow-up. Topical imiquimod accompanied each vaccine dose, which consisted of 300 ug of mutant IDH1 20-mer peptide. This receptor was identified in a man aged 30 to 39 with glioma. This material consisted of PBMCs, taken from a glioma patient whose treatment included an IDH1 peptide vaccine. The V gene is TRBV28, the J gene TRBJ1-2; no reliable D call. The CDR3 is CASLSARLRGYTF. DNA for the CDR3: TGTGCCAGCCTCTCGGCCAGGTTGCGGGGCTACACCTTC.